One and the same sample provided the 29 T cell receptor beta chains below, sequenced in a study of blood T cell repertoires in COVID-19. The method was immunoSEQ multiplex PCR; TCRdb's version includes in-frame clones alone and lacks a portion of them. Found here are 200,000 to 250,000 clones, about 86% of them singletons; the top ten hold approximately 1.3%. The sample consisted of PBMCs or T cells enriched from blood (not recorded which). The receptors stem from a woman aged 40 to 50 with acute COVID-19.

The chain joins TRBV7-2 to TRBJ1-6; 9 positions agree with TRBD1. After removal of 5 bases from V and 6 bases from J, the junction contained 2 bases not matched to a gene. CDR3 size: 14 residues. Germline CDR1 is SGHTA and CDR2 is FQGNSA. In DNA, the CDR3 is TGTGCCAGCAGCCCGGGACAGGGTAATTCACCCCTCCACTTT. Translating it yields CASSPGQGNSPLHF.

The chain combines TRBV11-3 with TRBJ1-1; D call uncertain. The CDR3 is made up of 12 amino acids. The V gene's germline CDR1 is SGHNT and CDR2 YENEEA. Trimming took 4 bases from V and 3 from J, leaving 6 bases between them. CDR3 residues: CASSSVDTEAFF. CDR3 bases: TGTGCCAGCAGCTCCGTAGACACTGAAGCTTTCTTT.

The CDR3 region has the DNA TGTGCCACCAGTGATTCGTACTCCCGCAATGAGCAGTTCTTC. Translating gives CATSDSYSRNEQFF. The genes are TRBV24-1 and TRBJ2-1; D unclear. Germline loops: CDR1 KGHDR, CDR2 SFDVKD. V was clipped by 2 bases and J by 6 bases, with 10 bases between them. The CDR3 runs 14 residues.

The V and J genes are TRBV3-1 (or the pseudogene TRBV3-2) and TRBJ2-2; TRBD2 aligns across 12 bases. The V gene end was trimmed by 6 bases and the J gene end by 5 bases; junction bases not matched to a gene: 4. In germline, CDR1 is LGHDT, CDR2 YNNKEL (reference sequence). The CDR3 has 15 amino acids. The CDR3 sequence is CASRLAGGSTGELFF. The CDR3 nucleotides read TGTGCCAGCAGGCTAGCGGGAGGGAGTACCGGGGAGCTGTTTTTT.

This chain links TRBV19 with TRBJ2-1; 12 positions agree with TRBD2. The CDR3 totals 16 residues. CDR1 and CDR2 (germline): LNHDA, SQIVND (reference sequence). V lost 5 bases to trimming and J lost 6 bases; unmatched junction nucleotides: 8. The CDR3 DNA sequence: TGTGCCAGTAGTTCACCGACTAGCGGGAGTCTCAATGAGCAGTTCTTC. Translating it yields CASSSPTSGSLNEQFF.

The chain links TRBV5-1 to TRBJ1-3; 7 bases map to TRBD1. The CDR3 runs 16 residues. V trimming: 0 bases; J trimming: 2 bases; junction bases outside the gene matches: 5. Germline V lookup: CDR1 SGHRS, CDR2 YFSETQ. The CDR3 protein is CASSLGEGAAGNTIYF. The CDR3, as DNA: TGCGCCAGCAGCTTGGGTGAGGGGGCAGCTGGAAACACCATATATTTT.

This chain links TRBV7-9 with TRBJ2-3; 12 bases agree with TRBD2. From germline, CDR1 is SEHNR and CDR2 FQNEAQ (reference sequence). V lost 3 bases, J lost 0 bases, and 4 bases stayed unmatched. The CDR3 has 17 amino acids. The CDR3 region is CASSLGLAGSSTDTQYF. The CDR3 region has the DNA TGTGCCAGCAGCTTGGGACTAGCGGGCTCTAGCACAGATACGCAGTATTTT.

This chain joins TRBV2 and TRBJ1-6; 9 bases fit TRBD1. Trimming at V came to 8 bases and at J to 6 bases, leaving 2 bases not matched to a gene. Germline CDR1 SNHLY, CDR2 FYNNEI. The CDR3 loop spans 13 amino acids. Here the CDR3 reads CASGGQGNSPLHF. CDR3 nucleotide sequence: TGTGCCAGCGGGGGACAGGGTAATTCACCCCTCCACTTT.

DNA of the CDR3: TGTGCCAGCAGCTATGACAGCCTTTACGAGCAGTACTTC. Its translation is CASSYDSLYEQYF. The V call is TRBV7-9, the J call TRBJ2-7, with a possible D match to TRBD1 (5 bases). V lost 4 bases and J lost 4, with 11 bases in between. Per the germline V gene, CDR1 is SEHNR and CDR2 is FQNEAQ (reference sequence). CDR3 length equals 13 residues.

This clone occurred many times. The rearrangement joins TRBV4-2 to TRBJ1-3; D is ambiguous. Germline V gene lookup returns CDR1 LGHNA and CDR2 YNFKEQ. The CDR3 has 17 residues. The germline V and J ends were trimmed by 3 bases and 0 bases, with 15 bases remaining between them. CDR3 sequence reads: CASSQANSYVSGNTIYF. In DNA, the CDR3 is TGTGCCAGCAGCCAGGCTAACAGCTACGTCTCTGGAAACACCATATATTTT.

The chain joins TRBV7-3 to TRBJ2-3, with TRBD2 matching over 7 bases. The CDR3 has 13 residues. The V and J ends lost 6 bases and 4 bases, in that order; junction bases with no gene match: 4. CDR1 is SGHTA, CDR2 FQGTGA, per germline. DNA of the CDR3: TGTGCCAGCAGTTCCCGGGGGGCAGATACGCAGTATTTT. Translated, it gives CASSSRGADTQYF.

The rearrangement joins TRBV15 to TRBJ1-1, with D unclear. Germline V gene sequence: CDR1 LNHNV, CDR2 YYDKDF (reference sequence). Trimming removed 5 bases at V and 2 bases at J, with 9 bases between. The CDR3 spans 13 residues. The CDR3 DNA sequence: TGTGCCACCAGCGTTGGCGGCAACACTGAAGCTTTCTTT. It yields the protein CATSVGGNTEAFF. The variable domain in full, with the rest retrieved from reference TRBV15 and TRBJ1-1, is DAMVIQNPRYQVTQFGKPVTLSCSQTLNHNVMYWYQQKSSQAPKLLFHYYDKDFNNEADTPDNFQSRRPNTSFCFLDIRSPGLGDTAMYLCATSVGGNTEAFFGQGTRLTVV.

The gene calls are TRBV5-6 and TRBJ1-2; 12 nucleotides match TRBD1. The CDR3 spans 16 residues. The V gene's germline CDR1 is SGHDT and CDR2 YYEEEE. Trimming at V came to 0 bases and at J to 8 bases, leaving 8 bases not matched to a gene. The CDR3 DNA is TGTGCCAGCAGCTTGGACGCCGGGACAGGGGGCGGCGGCTACACCTTC. Amino acid sequence: CASSLDAGTGGGGYTF.

As to this clone: At the DNA level, this CDR3 is encoded by other sequences in the same sample as well. In DNA form, the CDR3 reads TGTGCCAGCAGCCCGACTAGCGGGGCCTACAATGAGCAGTTCTTC. This sequence encodes CASSPTSGAYNEQFF. The rearrangement joins TRBV7-9 to TRBJ2-1; 11 bases line up with TRBD2. The CDR3 contains 15 residues. V shed 5 bases and J 2 bases; nucleotides not matched to a gene: 2. From germline, CDR1 is SEHNR and CDR2 FQNEAQ (reference sequence).

The chain employs TRBV5-8 and TRBJ2-1; TRBD2 matches at 10 bases. V dropped 2 bases and J dropped 7; count of bases not matched to a gene: 6. Germline CDR1 is SGHTS and CDR2 is YDEGEE. CDR3 size: 15 residues. CDR3 sequence: CASSFSSGGGNEQFF. CDR3 DNA sequence: TGTGCCAGCAGCTTTTCTAGCGGGGGAGGTAATGAGCAGTTCTTC.

This clone has just a few counts. The CDR3 here is CASSSSRGGNNEQFF. CDR3 bases: TGTGCCAGCAGTTCTTCACGGGGGGGAAACAATGAGCAGTTCTTC. The chain links TRBV27 to TRBJ2-1; 8 bases fit TRBD2. The CDR3 has 15 residues. Trimming at V came to 4 bases and at J to 5 bases, leaving 7 bases not matched to a gene. Germline CDR1 is MNHEY and CDR2 is SMNVEV (reference sequence).

The rearrangement links TRBV5-5 to TRBJ2-1, with 10 bases that match TRBD1. Germline V lookup: CDR1 SGHKS, CDR2 YYEKEE (reference sequence). Trimming at V came to 4 bases and at J to 7 bases, leaving 8 bases not matched to a gene. The CDR3 runs to 15 residues. The CDR3 region is CASSQGQGRGNEQFF. In nucleotides, the CDR3 is TGTGCCAGCAGCCAGGGACAGGGGCGAGGGAATGAGCAGTTCTTC.

This clone was detected a few times. The V and J genes are TRBV27 and TRBJ1-2; D might be TRBD1 (6 bases). There are 15 residues in the CDR3. The germline CDR1 and CDR2 sequences are MNHEY and SMNVEV (reference sequence). Trimming pared 4 bases from V and 2 bases from J, leaving 14 bases between. Here the CDR3 reads CASSSYIQGNYGYTF. Here the CDR3 DNA reads TGTGCCAGCAGTTCTTACATCCAGGGGAACTATGGCTACACCTTC.

The chain joins TRBV3-1 (or the pseudogene TRBV3-2) to TRBJ1-1, with D uncertain. The CDR3 is made up of 15 amino acids. Germline assignment: CDR1 LGHDT and CDR2 YNNKEL (reference sequence). Trimming pared 1 base from V and 4 bases from J, leaving 13 bases between. The chain's CDR3 is CASSQGSEGSTEAFF. The CDR3 DNA reads TGTGCCAGCAGCCAAGGGTCCGAGGGTAGCACTGAAGCTTTCTTT.

The genes are TRBV7-8 and TRBJ2-3, with TRBD2 as a possible D gene (5 bases). Germline V gene lookup returns CDR1 SGHVS and CDR2 FQNEAQ. There are 18 residues in the CDR3. The V and J ends lost 4 bases and 2 bases respectively, with 22 bases between them. The chain's CDR3 is CASSSPLLGRGNTDTQYF. The CDR3 DNA is TGTGCCAGCAGCTCCCCCCTGCTAGGTCGGGGAAACACAGATACGCAGTATTTT. The whole variable domain, filled in from reference TRBV7-8 and TRBJ2-3, reads GAGVSQSPRYKVAKRGQDVALRCDPISGHVSLFWYQQALGQGPEFLTYFQNEAQLDKSGLPSDRFFAERPEGSVSTLKIQRTQQEDSAVYLCASSSPLLGRGNTDTQYFGPGTRLTVL.

This chain uses TRBV10-1 with TRBJ2-7, with D maybe TRBD2 (5 bases). The V end lost 0 bases, the J end lost 0 bases, and 12 bases lay between the germline ends. CDR1 is WNHNN and CDR2 is SYGVQD in the germline V gene (reference sequence). The CDR3 sequence is 16 residues long. For the CDR3, the DNA is TGCGCCAGCAGTGAGTCTGTAGCGCCGAGCTCCTACGAGCAGTACTTC. It codes for CASSESVAPSSYEQYF.

J is TRBJ2-3 and V is TRBV14; D perhaps matches TRBD1 (6 bases). Germline-derived CDR1 and CDR2 are SGHDN and FVKESK. This CDR3 region has 14 residues. V was shortened by 2 bases and J by 4 bases, with 10 bases between the two germline ends. This CDR3 is CASSQLRGADTQYF. CDR3 bases: TGTGCCAGCAGCCAACTCAGGGGAGCAGATACGCAGTATTTT.

As DNA, the CDR3 is TGTGCCAGCAGCCAGGTTTCCCGGGACACCGACCGCGAGCAGTACTTC. Translating gives CASSQVSRDTDREQYF. The genes are TRBV4-2 and TRBJ2-7; maybe TRBD1 (6 bases). Trimming shortened V by 3 bases and J by 6 bases, and 21 bases separated the two germline ends. CDR1 is LGHNA and CDR2 is YNFKEQ in the germline V gene. CDR3 length: 16 residues.

As DNA, the CDR3 is TGCAGTGCTAGTTACCAGGGGGACTATGGCTACACCTTC. This encodes CSASYQGDYGYTF. This sequence joins TRBV20-1 and TRBJ1-2; TRBD1 aligns across 7 bases. V lost 3 bases to trimming and J lost 3 bases; unmatched junction nucleotides: 4. This CDR3 is 13 amino acids long. Per the germline V gene, CDR1 is DFQATT and CDR2 is SNEGSKA (reference sequence).

The rearrangement uses TRBV6-6 and TRBJ1-4; 7 bases map to TRBD1. There are 15 residues in the CDR3. After removal of 5 bases from V and 5 bases from J, the junction contained 8 bases not matched to a gene. Germline CDR1 and CDR2: MNHNY and SVGAGI (reference sequence). The CDR3 is CASSAQGQSNEKLFF. Here the CDR3 DNA reads TGTGCCAGCAGTGCCCAGGGACAGTCCAATGAAAAACTGTTTTTT.

The chain links TRBV19 to TRBJ2-1; no clear D gene. In germline, CDR1 is LNHDA, CDR2 SQIVND (reference sequence). Trimming pared 3 bases from V and 6 bases from J, leaving 12 bases between. The CDR3 sequence is 14 residues long. CDR3 nucleotide sequence: TGTGCCAGTAGTATGTCCGTCTCGGGCAATGAGCAGTTCTTC. This encodes CASSMSVSGNEQFF.

V and J are TRBV27 and TRBJ1-1; 8 nucleotides line up with TRBD1. The CDR3 loop spans 14 amino acids. The J segment lost 9 bases and the V segment lost 5 bases, leaving 11 bases of the junction unmatched. Germline lookup yields CDR1 MNHEY and CDR2 SMNVEV (reference sequence). CDR3 coding DNA: TGTGCCAGCAGTGGGGGACAGGCCTCGGAAAAAGCTTTCTTT. Amino acid sequence: CASSGGQASEKAFF.

The chain joins TRBV6-5 to TRBJ1-2, with 9 bases that match TRBD1. Germline V gives CDR1 MNHEY, CDR2 SVGAGI. This CDR3 has 16 residues. Trimming cost V 4 bases and J 1 base; bases outside gene matches: 7. The chain's CDR3 is CASSSTGGYVNYGYTF. The CDR3 nucleotides are TGTGCCAGCAGTTCTACAGGGGGCTACGTTAACTATGGCTACACCTTC.

The chain carries TRBV7-2 and TRBJ1-4; D remains ambiguous. V was clipped by 2 bases and J by 12 bases, with 10 bases between them. The CDR3 loop spans 12 amino acids. Germline lookup yields CDR1 SGHTA and CDR2 FQGNSA. The CDR3 sequence: CASSLTNRELFF. The CDR3 region has the DNA TGTGCCAGCAGCTTAACCAATCGGGAACTGTTTTTT.